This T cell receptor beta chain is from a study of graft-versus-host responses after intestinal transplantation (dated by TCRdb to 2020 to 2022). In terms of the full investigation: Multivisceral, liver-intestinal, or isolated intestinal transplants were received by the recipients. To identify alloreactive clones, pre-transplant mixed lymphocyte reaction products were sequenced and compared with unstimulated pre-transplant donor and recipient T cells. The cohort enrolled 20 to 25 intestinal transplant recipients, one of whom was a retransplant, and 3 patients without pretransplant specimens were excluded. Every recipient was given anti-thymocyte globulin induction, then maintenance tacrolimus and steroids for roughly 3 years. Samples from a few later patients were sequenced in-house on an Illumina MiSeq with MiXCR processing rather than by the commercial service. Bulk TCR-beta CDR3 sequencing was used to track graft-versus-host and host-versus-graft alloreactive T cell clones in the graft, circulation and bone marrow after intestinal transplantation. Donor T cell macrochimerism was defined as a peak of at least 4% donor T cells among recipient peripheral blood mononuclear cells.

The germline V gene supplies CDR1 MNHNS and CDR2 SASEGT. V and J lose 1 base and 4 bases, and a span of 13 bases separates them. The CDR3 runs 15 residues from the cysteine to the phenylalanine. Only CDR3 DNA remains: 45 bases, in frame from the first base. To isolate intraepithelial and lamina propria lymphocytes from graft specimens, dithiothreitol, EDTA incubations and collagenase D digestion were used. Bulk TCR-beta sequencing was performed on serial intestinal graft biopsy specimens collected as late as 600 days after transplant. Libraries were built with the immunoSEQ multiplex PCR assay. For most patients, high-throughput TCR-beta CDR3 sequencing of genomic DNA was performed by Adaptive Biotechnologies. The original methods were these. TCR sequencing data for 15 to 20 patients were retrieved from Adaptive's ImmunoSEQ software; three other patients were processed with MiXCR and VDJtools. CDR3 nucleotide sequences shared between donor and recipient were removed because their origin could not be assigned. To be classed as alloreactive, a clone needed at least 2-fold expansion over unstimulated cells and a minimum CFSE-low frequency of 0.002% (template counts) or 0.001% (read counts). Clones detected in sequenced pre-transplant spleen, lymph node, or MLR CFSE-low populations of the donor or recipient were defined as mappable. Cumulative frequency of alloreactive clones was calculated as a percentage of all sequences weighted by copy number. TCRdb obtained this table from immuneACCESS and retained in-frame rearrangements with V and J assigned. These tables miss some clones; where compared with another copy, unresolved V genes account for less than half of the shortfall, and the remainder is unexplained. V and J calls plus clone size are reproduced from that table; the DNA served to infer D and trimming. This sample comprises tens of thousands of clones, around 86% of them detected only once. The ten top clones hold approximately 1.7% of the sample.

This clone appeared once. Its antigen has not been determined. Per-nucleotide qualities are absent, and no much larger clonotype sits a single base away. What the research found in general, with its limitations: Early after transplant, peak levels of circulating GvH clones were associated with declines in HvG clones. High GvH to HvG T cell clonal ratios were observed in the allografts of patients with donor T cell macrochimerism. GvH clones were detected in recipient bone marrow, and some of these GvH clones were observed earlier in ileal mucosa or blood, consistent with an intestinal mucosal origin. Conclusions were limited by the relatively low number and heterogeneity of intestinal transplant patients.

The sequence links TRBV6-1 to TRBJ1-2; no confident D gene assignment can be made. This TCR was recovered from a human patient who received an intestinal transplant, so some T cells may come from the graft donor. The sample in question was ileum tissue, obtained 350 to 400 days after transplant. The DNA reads TGTGCCAGCAGTGAAGAGATAGGCCCTTCCTATGGCTACACCTTC. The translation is CASSEEIGPSYGYTF.